This T cell receptor (beta chain) was sequenced in a study of tumor-infiltrating lymphocytes in primary liver carcinoma. Study in general: Spanning 30 to 69 years of age, the patients were men and women. Each of the samples returned roughly 3.65 to 8 million productive TCRbeta reads (a yield similar across tissue types). General study findings and limits: Tumor region pairs outstripped tumor-adjacent and tumor-blood pairs in overlap.

As regards this clonotype: Its antigen remains unknown. Mismatch with germline at one junction end may stem from a read error.

The authors made TCR beta cDNA from roughly 480 ng total RNA with a constant-region primer. Libraries covering TCR beta were generated through three nested multiplex PCR rounds (using a slightly modified ARM-PCR). TRBV1-TRBV30 forward primers paired with a C-beta reverse primer were used in the first two PCR rounds, which ran roughly 9 cycles each. Each CDR3 protein is one row after TCRdb ran MiXCR on the multiplex PCR reads. The sample shows about 30,000 distinct CDR3 sequences, approximately 76% of them seen only once. The germline V gene encodes CDR1 SGHAT and CDR2 FQNNGV. The CDR3 has 16 amino acids. Extraction of RNA together with DNA used roughly 19-32 mg of unsorted bulk tissue.

The chain carries TRBV11-2 and TRBJ2-1; 8 bases fit TRBD1. This receptor was identified in a woman aged 25 to 45 with primary liver carcinoma and hepatitis B virus infection. The sequencing sample was made of liver tumor tissue from sampling region 3. Subset given: tumor region T3, left-lateral pole. The CDR3 sequence is CASSDPTGVFDNGQFF. CDR3 nucleotides: TGTGCCAGCAGCGACCCGACAGGGGTTTTTGACAATGGGCAGTTCTTC.